These 2 T cell receptor beta chains were sequenced from one sample in a study of post-analysis software for immune sequencing data. Findings of the study overall: Elevated frequency relative to controls characterized roughly five TRBV segments in patients, TRBV5-6, TRBV5-1 and TRBV20-1 among them.

These receptors have no identified antigens. Built from TCR beta cDNA, the libraries had unique molecular identifiers in them. TCRdb independently ran MiXCR on the PCR reads; one entry per CDR3 protein. The table has around 770,000 distinct CDR3 sequences, around 46% seen once. Sequencing was done on a sample of blood. The receptors shown here come from a girl aged 5-17 years with multiple sclerosis.

As regards this clonotype: This may be a read error, as it is one base from a much larger clone. The chain recombines TRBV7-2 with TRBJ2-5; D tentatively fits TRBD1 or TRBD2 (5 bases each). The V gene's germline CDR1 is SGHTA and CDR2 FQGNSA. The CDR3 has 12 residues. With 5 bases removed from V and 14 bases from J, the gap between germline ends came to 18 bases. The CDR3 DNA is TGTGCCAGCAGCCTAAACCGGGGCGAGCACTACTTC. This gives the protein CASSLNRGEHYF.

The table lists this clonotype with a few counts. The chain couples TRBV7-9 to TRBJ2-1; 8 bases line up with TRBD2. V lost 8 bases to trimming and J lost 8 bases; unmatched junction nucleotides: 8. Germline-derived CDR1 and CDR2 are SEHNR and FQNEAQ (reference sequence). The CDR3 sequence is 13 residues long. CDR3 residues: CASGGRLLDEQFF. CDR3 sequence (DNA): TGTGCCAGCGGCGGGAGGTTGCTTGATGAGCAGTTCTTC.